This record concerns one T cell receptor beta chain sequence. This sample is drawn from a study of technical replicates of blood from a few donors. CDR3 length: 13 residues. CDR1 and CDR2 (germline): MNHNY, SVGAGI (reference sequence). The V end was cut by 6 bases, the J end by 3 bases, with 11 bases between. Using immunoSEQ multiplex PCR, the repertoire was profiled, and TCRdb retains in-frame clones only, with some absent. The sample includes 80,000 or so clones, nearly 99% of them seen just once. This chain links TRBV6-6 with TRBJ2-5; the D gene is possibly TRBD2 (6 bases). The sequence derives from a human donor in good health. Sequencing was done on a sample of T cells isolated from PBMCs. This chain's CDR3 is CASSRDLKETQYF. The CDR3 DNA reads TGTGCCAGCAGCCGGGACTTAAAAGAGACCCAGTACTTC.